These 6 T cell receptor beta chains came from one sample sequenced in a study of shared clonotypes between healthy human individuals. Sequencing used immunoSEQ multiplex PCR; TCRdb keeps in-frame clones, though not all of them. This sample has some 980,000 clones, with 70% to 85% found just once. The sequencing input was memory CD4+ T cells sorted from blood. Subset denoted: CD45RA-negative fraction. These receptors originate from a young man in good health.

The V gene is TRBV5-5, the J gene TRBJ2-3; the D gene is possibly TRBD2 (5 bases). The CDR3 has 13 residues. Germline V CDR1 and CDR2: SGHKS, YYEKEE (reference sequence). V lost 1 base to trimming and J lost 2 bases, with 5 bases between them. Here the CDR3 DNA reads TGTGCCAGCAGCTTGCGGGACACAGATACGCAGTATTTT. The encoded protein is CASSLRDTDTQYF. The entire variable domain, with the rest obtained from reference TRBV5-5 and TRBJ2-3, is as follows: DAGVTQSPTHLIKTRGQQVTLRCSPISGHKSVSWYQQVLGQGPQFIFQYYEKEERGRGNFPDRFSARQFPNYSSELNVNALLLGDSALYLCASSLRDTDTQYFGPGTRLTVL.

The chain uses TRBV7-6 and TRBJ2-5, with D perhaps matching TRBD1 (6 bases). Germline V gene data show CDR1 as SGHVS and CDR2 as FNYEAQ. With 10 bases removed from V and 2 bases from J, the gap between germline ends came to 20 bases. CDR3 size: 15 residues. CDR3 bases: TGTGCCACAAGTAGTAACGGACAGCTACAAGAGACCCAGTACTTC. Residues: CATSSNGQLQETQYF. Filled out from reference TRBV7-6 and TRBJ2-5, the complete variable domain reads GAGVSQSPRYKVTKRGQDVALRCDPISGHVSLYWYRQALGQGPEFLTYFNYEAQQDKSGLPNDRFSAERPEGSISTLTIQRTEQRDSAMYRCATSSNGQLQETQYFGPGTRLLVL.

The rearrangement joins TRBV28 to TRBJ1-5, with D unresolved. Germline V gene sequence: CDR1 MDHEN, CDR2 SYDVKM. The CDR3 spans 17 residues. V lost 7 bases and J 2 bases, leaving 21 bases between the germline ends. CDR3 residues: CASNDFGPSVGNQPQHF. The CDR3 nucleotides read TGTGCCAGCAACGACTTTGGCCCCTCGGTGGGCAATCAGCCCCAGCATTTT.

The chain recombines TRBV2 with TRBJ1-6, with D unresolved. This CDR3 is built from 18 residues. Trimming pared 4 bases from V and 7 bases from J, leaving 23 bases between. The germline gives CDR1 SNHLY, CDR2 FYNNEI. The CDR3, as DNA: TGTGCCAGCAGTGCCCCCCCGCCAGTAGACGGGAGGAATTCACCCCTCCACTTT. Protein sequence: CASSAPPPVDGRNSPLHF.

This clone has a handful of counts. The J gene is TRBJ2-1, the V gene TRBV18, with a tentative D call TRBD1 (5 bases). Trimming took 5 bases from V and 8 from J, leaving 22 bases between them. This CDR3 contains 16 residues. CDR1 KGHSH and CDR2 LQKENI come from the germline V gene. The CDR3 DNA reads as TGTGCCAGCTCATCCCAGCAGGGTGGTTTAGGCGATGAGCAGTTCTTC. This encodes CASSSQQGGLGDEQFF.

The chain joins TRBV9 to TRBJ2-2; D is unclear. The CDR3 is 15 residues long. V lost 2 bases, J lost 0 bases, and 8 bases lay in between. Per germline, CDR1 SGDLS and CDR2 YYNGEE. The CDR3 region has the DNA TGTGCCAGCAGCGTCGGACCGACGAACACCGGGGAGCTGTTTTTT. Translation gives CASSVGPTNTGELFF.